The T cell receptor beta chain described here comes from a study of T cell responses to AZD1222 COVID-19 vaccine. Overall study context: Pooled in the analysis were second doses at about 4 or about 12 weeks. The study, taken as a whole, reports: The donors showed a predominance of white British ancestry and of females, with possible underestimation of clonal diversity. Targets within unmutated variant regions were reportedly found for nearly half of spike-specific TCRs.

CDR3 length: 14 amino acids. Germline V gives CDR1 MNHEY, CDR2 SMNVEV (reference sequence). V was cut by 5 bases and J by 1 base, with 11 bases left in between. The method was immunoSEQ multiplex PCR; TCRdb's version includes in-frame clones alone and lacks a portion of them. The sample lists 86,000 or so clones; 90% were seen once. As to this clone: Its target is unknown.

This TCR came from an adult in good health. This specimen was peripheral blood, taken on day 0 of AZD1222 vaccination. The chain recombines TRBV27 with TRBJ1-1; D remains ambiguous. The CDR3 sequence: CASSPRVGNTEAFF. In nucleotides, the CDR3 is TGTGCCAGCAGTCCGAGGGTGGGGAACACTGAAGCTTTCTTT.